The rows below give T cell receptor beta chains drawn from one sample of a study of T cell responses to AZD1222 COVID-19 vaccine. Measured with immunoSEQ multiplex PCR; TCRdb has only the in-frame clones, and not every one. The sample has tens of thousands of clones, 90% seen once. The specimen comprised peripheral blood, sampled on day 0 of AZD1222 vaccination. The source of these receptors is an adult in good health. Each CDR3 is given with its conserved first and last residue. D genes are given only for firm matches. Clone size appears in some rows only: once, few, many, or a class for an expanded clone.

-	TRBD2	TRBV28	TRBJ2-7	CASSFGSGNHYEQYF
few	TRBD1	TRBV11-2	TRBJ1-1	CASSRQGGGTEAFF
-	-	TRBV9	TRBJ2-2	CASSVAYTGELFF
-	-	TRBV24-1	TRBJ2-7	CATSEPDISYEQYF
-	-	TRBV12-3/TRBV12-4	TRBJ1-5	CASSLAHNQPQHF
-	TRBD1	TRBV5-1	TRBJ1-2	CASSLSPGQSRNYGYTF
-	-	TRBV15	TRBJ2-3	CATSRDGSDRTDTQYF
-	-	TRBV30	TRBJ2-7	CAWTKGVSPLEQYF
-	-	TRBV6-5	TRBJ2-7	CASSYGRGEQYF
-	TRBD1	TRBV10-1	TRBJ2-1	CASSGDRGGEQFF
-	-	TRBV6-1	TRBJ1-2	CASSEPQGDYGYTF
once	-	TRBV27	TRBJ1-6	CASSTVFPYSPLHF
-	-	TRBV28	TRBJ1-1	CASSPDMNTEAFF
-	TRBD1	TRBV11-2	TRBJ1-2	CASSLGQLINGYTF
-	-	TRBV28	TRBJ2-7	CASSVSYEQYF
-	-	TRBV2	TRBJ2-1	CASRGDERPYNEQFF
-	-	TRBV2	TRBJ2-3	CASRWEVSTDTQYF
-	-	TRBV6-4	TRBJ2-3	CASSDSRGSDTQYF
-	TRBD2	TRBV7-3	TRBJ2-1	CASSSSASGRYNEQFF
once	-	TRBV6-5	TRBJ1-1	CASSPHGTGNTEAFF
-	-	TRBV19	TRBJ2-2	CASRGPNTGELFF
-	TRBD1	TRBV27	TRBJ1-5	CASSLNFRDRYQPQHF
-	-	TRBV12-5	TRBJ1-1	CASGSGVENTEAFF
-	TRBD1	TRBV7-9	TRBJ1-1	CASSLDQGADTEAFF
-	TRBD2	TRBV5-1	TRBJ2-7	CASSLAGTSEYEQYF
-	-	TRBV2	TRBJ2-1	CASNGGGNNEQFF
few	-	TRBV11-2	TRBJ2-7	CASSFSQLSSYEQYF
-	-	TRBV7-9	TRBJ2-1	CASSLAQGENEQFF
-	-	TRBV5-1	TRBJ1-1	CASSFGGNTEAFF
-	TRBD2	TRBV3-1/TRBV3-2	TRBJ2-1	CASSQGLAGRRQFF
-	TRBD2	TRBV29-1	TRBJ2-2	CSVFRGGPLQRELFF
-	-	TRBV2	TRBJ2-1	CASLRSSYNEQFF
-	TRBD2	TRBV7-6	TRBJ2-7	CASSLEAGGFYEQYF
-	-	TRBV27	TRBJ1-1	CASSLTANTEAFF
-	TRBD1	TRBV4-1	TRBJ1-1	CASSQGQDNTEAFF
-	TRBD2	TRBV24-1	TRBJ2-1	CATSDSGTRGINEQFF